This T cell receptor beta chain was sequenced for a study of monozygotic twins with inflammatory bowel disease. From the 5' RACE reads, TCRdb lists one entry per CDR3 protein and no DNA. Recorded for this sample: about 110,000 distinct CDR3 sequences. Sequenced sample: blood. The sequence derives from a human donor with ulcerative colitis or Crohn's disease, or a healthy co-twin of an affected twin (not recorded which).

The chain's CDR3 is CASSLIQSSGTGEQYF. V and J are TRBV5-1 and TRBJ2-7; with no DNA, the TCRdb D assignment of TRBD2 cannot be verified. This CDR3 has 16 amino acids. Germline CDR1 is SGHRS and CDR2 is YFSETQ. Full variable domain (remainder filled in from reference TRBV5-1 and TRBJ2-7): KAGVTQTPRYLIKTRGQQVTLSCSPISGHRSVSWYQQTPGQGLQFLFEYFSETQRNKGNFPGRFSGRQFSNSRSEMNVSTLELGDSALYLCASSLIQSSGTGEQYFGPGTRLTVT.